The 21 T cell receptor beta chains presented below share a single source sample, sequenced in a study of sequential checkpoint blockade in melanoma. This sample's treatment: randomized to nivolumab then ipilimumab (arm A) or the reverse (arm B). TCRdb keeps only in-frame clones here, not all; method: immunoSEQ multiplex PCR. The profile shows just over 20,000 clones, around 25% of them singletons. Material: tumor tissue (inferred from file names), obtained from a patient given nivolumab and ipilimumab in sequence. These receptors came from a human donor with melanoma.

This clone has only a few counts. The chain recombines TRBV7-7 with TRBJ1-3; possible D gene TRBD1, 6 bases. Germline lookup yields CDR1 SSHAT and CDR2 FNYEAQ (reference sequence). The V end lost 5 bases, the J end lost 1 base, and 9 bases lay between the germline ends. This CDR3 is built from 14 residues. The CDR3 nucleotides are TGTGCCAGCAGCGTGCAGGGGTCTGGAAACACCATATATTTT. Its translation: CASSVQGSGNTIYF.

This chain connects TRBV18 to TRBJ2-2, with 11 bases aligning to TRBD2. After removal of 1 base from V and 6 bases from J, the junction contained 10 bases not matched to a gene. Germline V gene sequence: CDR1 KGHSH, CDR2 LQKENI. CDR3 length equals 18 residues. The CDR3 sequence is CASSPLTSGRNSAGELFF. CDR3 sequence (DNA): TGTGCCAGCTCACCACTTACTAGCGGGAGAAATAGTGCCGGGGAGCTGTTTTTT.

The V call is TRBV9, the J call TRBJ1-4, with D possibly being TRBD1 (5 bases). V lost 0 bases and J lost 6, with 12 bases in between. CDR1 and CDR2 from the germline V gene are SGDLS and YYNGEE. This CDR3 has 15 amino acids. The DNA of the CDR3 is TGTGCCAGCAGCGTAGACCCCGTGGGGGATGAAAAACTGTTTTTT. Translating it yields CASSVDPVGDEKLFF.

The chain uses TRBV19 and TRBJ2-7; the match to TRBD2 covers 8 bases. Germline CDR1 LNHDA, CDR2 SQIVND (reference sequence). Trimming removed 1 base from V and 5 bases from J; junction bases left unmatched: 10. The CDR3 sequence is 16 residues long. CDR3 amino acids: CASSIGPGLGSDEQYF. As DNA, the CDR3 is TGTGCCAGTAGTATAGGTCCGGGACTAGGGTCGGACGAGCAGTACTTC.

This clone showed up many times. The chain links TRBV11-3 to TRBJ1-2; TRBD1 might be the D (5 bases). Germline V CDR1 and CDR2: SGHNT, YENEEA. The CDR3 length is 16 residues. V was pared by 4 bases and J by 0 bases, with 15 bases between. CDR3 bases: TGTGCCAGCAGCTCAGGACACCGCCTATCTAACTATGGCTACACCTTC. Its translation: CASSSGHRLSNYGYTF.

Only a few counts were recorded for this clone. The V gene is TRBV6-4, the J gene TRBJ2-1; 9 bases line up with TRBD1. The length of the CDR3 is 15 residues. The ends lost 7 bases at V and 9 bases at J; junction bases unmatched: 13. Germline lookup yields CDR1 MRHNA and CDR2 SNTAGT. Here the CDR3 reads CASTSRGTGGGEQFF. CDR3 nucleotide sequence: TGTGCCAGCACATCAAGAGGAACAGGGGGCGGTGAGCAGTTCTTC.

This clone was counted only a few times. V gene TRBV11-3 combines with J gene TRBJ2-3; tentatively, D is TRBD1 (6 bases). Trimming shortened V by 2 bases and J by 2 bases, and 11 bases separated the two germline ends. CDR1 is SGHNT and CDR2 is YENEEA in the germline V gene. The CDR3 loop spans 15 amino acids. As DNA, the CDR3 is TGTGCCAGCAGCTTATCGGGGACACTCACAGATACGCAGTATTTT. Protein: CASSLSGTLTDTQYF.

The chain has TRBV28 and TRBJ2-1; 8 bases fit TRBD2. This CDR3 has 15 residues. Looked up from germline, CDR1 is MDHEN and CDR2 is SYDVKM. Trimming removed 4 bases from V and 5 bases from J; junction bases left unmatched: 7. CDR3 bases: TGTGCCAGCAGTTCCGCCCACGGGAGGGACAATGAGCAGTTCTTC. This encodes CASSSAHGRDNEQFF.

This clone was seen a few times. The CDR3 region has the DNA TGTGCCAGCGGATGGACAGGAGATAGCAATCAGCCCCAGCATTTT. This gives the protein CASGWTGDSNQPQHF. The chain joins TRBV6-8 to TRBJ1-5, with 7 bases identical to TRBD1. Germline-derived CDR1 and CDR2 are MNHGY and SAAAGT. This CDR3 comprises 15 residues. V was pared by 8 bases and J by 0 bases, with 7 bases of the junction left unmatched.

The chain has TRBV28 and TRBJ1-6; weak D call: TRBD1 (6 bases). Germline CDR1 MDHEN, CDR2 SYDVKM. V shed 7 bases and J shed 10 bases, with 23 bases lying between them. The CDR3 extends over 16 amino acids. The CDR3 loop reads CASTQGGFRMRSPLHF. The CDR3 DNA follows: TGTGCCAGCACCCAAGGGGGGTTTCGAATGAGGTCACCCCTCCACTTT.

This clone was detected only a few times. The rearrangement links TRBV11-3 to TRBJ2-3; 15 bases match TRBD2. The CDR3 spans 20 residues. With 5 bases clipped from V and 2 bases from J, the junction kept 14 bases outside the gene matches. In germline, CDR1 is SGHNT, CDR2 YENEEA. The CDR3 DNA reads TGTGCCAGCAGCCGCAAAGTCGGACTAGCGGGGGGGCCGGACACAGATACGCAGTATTTT. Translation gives CASSRKVGLAGGPDTDTQYF.

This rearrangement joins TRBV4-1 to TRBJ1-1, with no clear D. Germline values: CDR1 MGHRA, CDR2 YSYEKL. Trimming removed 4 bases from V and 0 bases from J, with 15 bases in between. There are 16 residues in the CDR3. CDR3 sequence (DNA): TGCGCCAGCAGCCGCCCGGGAGAGAGTATGAACACTGAAGCTTTCTTT. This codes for CASSRPGESMNTEAFF.

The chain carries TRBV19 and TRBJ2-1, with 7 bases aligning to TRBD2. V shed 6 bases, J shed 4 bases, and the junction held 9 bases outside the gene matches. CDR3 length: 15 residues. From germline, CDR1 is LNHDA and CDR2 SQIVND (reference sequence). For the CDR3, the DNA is TGTGCCAGTAGCCTTACTAGCGCACAGTACAATGAGCAGTTCTTC. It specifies CASSLTSAQYNEQFF.

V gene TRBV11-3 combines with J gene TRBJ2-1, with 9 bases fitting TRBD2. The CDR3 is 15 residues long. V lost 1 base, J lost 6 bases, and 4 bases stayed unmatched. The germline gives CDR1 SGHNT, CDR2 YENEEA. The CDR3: CASSLGSGGVNEQFF. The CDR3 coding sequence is TGTGCCAGCAGCTTAGGTAGCGGGGGAGTCAATGAGCAGTTCTTC.

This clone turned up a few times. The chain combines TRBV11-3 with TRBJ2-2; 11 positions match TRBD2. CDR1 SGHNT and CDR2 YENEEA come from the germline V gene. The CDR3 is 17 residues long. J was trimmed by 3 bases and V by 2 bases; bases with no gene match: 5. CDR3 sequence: CASSLRASGGYTGELFF. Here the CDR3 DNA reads TGTGCCAGCAGCTTAAGGGCTAGCGGGGGGTACACCGGGGAGCTGTTTTTT.

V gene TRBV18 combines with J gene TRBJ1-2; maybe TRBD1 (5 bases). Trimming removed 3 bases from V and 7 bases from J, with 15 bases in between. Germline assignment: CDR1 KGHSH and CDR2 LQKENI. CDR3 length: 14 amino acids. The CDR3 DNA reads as TGTGCCAGCTCACCGGGCCTCGGGGCGGGTGGCTACACCTTC. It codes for CASSPGLGAGGYTF.

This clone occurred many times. The CDR3 region is CASSGLHSRDRLPNYGYTF. The CDR3 coding sequence is TGTGCCAGCAGCGGCCTACACTCCCGGGACAGATTACCCAACTATGGCTACACCTTC. The genes are TRBV9 and TRBJ1-2; the match to TRBD1 covers 7 bases. There are 19 residues in the CDR3. Germline V gives CDR1 SGDLS, CDR2 YYNGEE. With V trimmed by 3 bases and J by 2 bases, 19 bases remained unmatched.

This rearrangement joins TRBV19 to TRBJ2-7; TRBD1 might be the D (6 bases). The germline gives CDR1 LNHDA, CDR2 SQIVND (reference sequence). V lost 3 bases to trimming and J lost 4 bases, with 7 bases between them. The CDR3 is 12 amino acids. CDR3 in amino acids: CASSMGAYEQYF. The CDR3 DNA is TGTGCCAGTAGTATGGGGGCGTACGAGCAGTACTTC.

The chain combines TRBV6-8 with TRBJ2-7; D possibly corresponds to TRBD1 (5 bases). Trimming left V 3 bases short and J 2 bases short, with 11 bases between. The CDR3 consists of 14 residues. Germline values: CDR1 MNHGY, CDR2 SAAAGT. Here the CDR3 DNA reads TGTGCCAGCAGTTATGGGGCGGACCCCTACGAGCAGTACTTC. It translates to CASSYGADPYEQYF.

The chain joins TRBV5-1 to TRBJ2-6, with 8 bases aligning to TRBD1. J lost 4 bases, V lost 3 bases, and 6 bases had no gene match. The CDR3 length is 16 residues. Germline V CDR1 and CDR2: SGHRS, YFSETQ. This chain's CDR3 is CASSWDRPSGANVLTF. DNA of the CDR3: TGCGCCAGCAGCTGGGACAGGCCCAGCGGGGCCAACGTCCTGACTTTC.

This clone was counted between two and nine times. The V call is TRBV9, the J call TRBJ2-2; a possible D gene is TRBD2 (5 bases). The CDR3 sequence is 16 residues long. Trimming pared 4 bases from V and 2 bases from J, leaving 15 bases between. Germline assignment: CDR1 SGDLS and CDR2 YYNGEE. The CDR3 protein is CASSFGVLSNTGELFF. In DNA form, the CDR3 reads TGTGCCAGCAGCTTCGGGGTACTTTCCAACACCGGGGAGCTGTTTTTT.